This T cell receptor beta chain originates from a study of response to subunit inactivated influenza vaccine. A single record per CDR3 protein comes from TCRdb applying MiXCR to the RT-PCR reads. Of around 570,000 distinct CDR3 sequences in the sample, roughly 8.2% are singletons; the top ten hold under 15%. Findings and limits, study-wide: Every seasonal influenza vaccination brings in few new T cells, the authors suggested.

This clonotype was found many times. Its cognate antigen is unknown. This CDR3 is 16 amino acids long. Looked up from germline, CDR1 is MDHEN and CDR2 is SYDVKM. Germline trimming cut 5 bases from V and 0 bases from J; bases unmatched to any gene: 6. This chain joins TRBV28 and TRBJ1-3; 8 bases agree with TRBD1. This TCR derives from a man between 50 and 75 years old who received an inactivated influenza vaccine. Sequences were derived from PBMCs from blood, sampled 23 to 25 months after vaccination. CDR3: CASSTRTGRSGNTIYF. The CDR3 DNA reads TGTGCCAGCAGTACCCGGACAGGGCGCTCTGGAAACACCATATATTTT.